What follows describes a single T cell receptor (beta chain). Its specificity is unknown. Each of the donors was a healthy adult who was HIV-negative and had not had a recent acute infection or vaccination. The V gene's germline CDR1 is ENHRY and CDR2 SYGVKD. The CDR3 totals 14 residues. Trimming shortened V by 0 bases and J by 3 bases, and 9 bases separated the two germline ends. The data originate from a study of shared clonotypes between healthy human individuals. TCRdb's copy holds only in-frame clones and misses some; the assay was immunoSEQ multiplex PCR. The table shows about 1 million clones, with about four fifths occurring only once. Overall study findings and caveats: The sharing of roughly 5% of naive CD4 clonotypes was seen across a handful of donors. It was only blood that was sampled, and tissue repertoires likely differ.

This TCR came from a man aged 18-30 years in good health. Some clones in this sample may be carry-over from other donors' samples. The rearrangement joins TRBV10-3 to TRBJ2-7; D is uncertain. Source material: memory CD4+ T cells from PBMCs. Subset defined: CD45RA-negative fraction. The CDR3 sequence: CAISESQVHYEQYF. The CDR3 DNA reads TGTGCCATCAGTGAGTCCCAGGTCCACTACGAGCAGTACTTC.